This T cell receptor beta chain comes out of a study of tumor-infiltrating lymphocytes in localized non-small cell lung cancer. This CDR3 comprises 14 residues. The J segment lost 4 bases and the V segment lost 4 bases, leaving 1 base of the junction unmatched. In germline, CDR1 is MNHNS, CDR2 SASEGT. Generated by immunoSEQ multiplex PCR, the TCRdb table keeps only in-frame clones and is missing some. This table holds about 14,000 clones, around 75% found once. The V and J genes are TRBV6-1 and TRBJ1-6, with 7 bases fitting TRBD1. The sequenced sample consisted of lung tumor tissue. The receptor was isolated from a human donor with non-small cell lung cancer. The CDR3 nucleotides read TGTGCCAGCAGTGGACAGGGTTATAATTCACCCCTCCACTTT. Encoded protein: CASSGQGYNSPLHF.